This passage covers 6 T cell receptor beta chains from one sample sequenced in a study of blood T cell repertoires in COVID-19. Sequenced by immunoSEQ multiplex PCR; TCRdb stores in-frame clones only, minus some. Counted here are approximately 220,000 clones, 85% occurring once; the ten biggest clones make up around a sixth. Sequenced sample: PBMCs or T cells enriched from blood (not recorded which). These receptors came from a man aged 40-49 years who had recovered from COVID-19.

The chain is built from TRBV7-3 and TRBJ2-1; 7 nucleotides line up with TRBD1. Germline V lookup: CDR1 SGHTA, CDR2 FQGTGA. V lost 5 bases and J lost 7; bases outside the gene matches: 17. The CDR3 consists of 17 residues. CDR3 coding DNA: TGTGCCAGCAGCGAAGCGACAGGGTTCGAGGGAAATAATGAGCAGTTCTTC. Amino acids: CASSEATGFEGNNEQFF. The full variable domain, completed using reference TRBV7-3 and TRBJ2-1, is GAGVSQTPSNKVTEKGKYVELRCDPISGHTALYWYRQSLGQGPEFLIYFQGTGAADDSGLPNDRFFAVRPEGSVSTLKIQRTERGDSAVYLCASSEATGFEGNNEQFFGPGTRLTVL.

This sequence joins TRBV18 and TRBJ1-1, with a possible D match to TRBD1 (5 bases). The V gene's germline CDR1 is KGHSH and CDR2 LQKENI. Between the trimmed V and J ends, which lost 3 bases and 6 bases, there was a span of 23 bases. The CDR3 loop spans 17 amino acids. The CDR3 sequence: CASSPPNRRGRLSEAFF. The DNA for the CDR3 is TGTGCCAGCTCACCTCCCAATCGGAGGGGCCGATTATCTGAAGCTTTCTTT.

This clone was seen more than once but under ten times. V gene TRBV6-5 combines with J gene TRBJ2-1, with D perhaps TRBD2 (5 bases). The germline V and J ends were trimmed by 6 bases and 7 bases, with 13 bases remaining between them. There are 13 residues in the CDR3. Germline V lookup: CDR1 MNHEY, CDR2 SVGAGI. The chain's CDR3 is CASSKSGLNEQFF. The CDR3 DNA reads TGTGCCAGCAGCAAATCGGGGTTGAATGAGCAGTTCTTC.

The chain couples TRBV2 to TRBJ1-2; TRBD1 agrees at 8 bases. Germline-derived CDR1 and CDR2 are SNHLY and FYNNEI. The trim removed 1 base at V and 3 bases at J, leaving 7 bases unmatched. The CDR3 extends over 16 amino acids. Here the CDR3 reads CASSEVAGGGYYGYTF. CDR3 nucleotides: TGTGCCAGCAGTGAAGTGGCAGGGGGCGGGTACTATGGCTACACCTTC. The full variable domain, its missing parts supplied by reference TRBV2 and TRBJ1-2, is EPEVTQTPSHQVTQMGQEVILRCVPISNHLYFYWYRQILGQKVEFLVSFYNNEISEKSEIFDDQFSVERPDGSNFTLKIRSTKLEDSAMYFCASSEVAGGGYYGYTFGSGTRLTVV.

This clone has only one observation. The chain carries TRBV5-1 and TRBJ1-1, with TRBD1 identical over 7 bases. Looked up from germline, CDR1 is SGHRS and CDR2 is YFSETQ. This CDR3 region has 14 residues. Germline trimming cut 4 bases from V and 3 bases from J; bases unmatched to any gene: 6. The CDR3 bases are TGCGCCAGCAGCGACTTCCAGGGGGACACTGAAGCTTTCTTT. This codes for CASSDFQGDTEAFF.

The chain joins TRBV5-8 to TRBJ2-7, with TRBD1 matching over 9 bases. Trimming took 4 bases from V and 5 from J; bases not matched to a gene: 10. This CDR3 is built from 15 residues. Germline CDR1 reads SGHTS; CDR2 reads YDEGEE. The CDR3 loop is CASSRTGGKVHEQYF. As DNA, the CDR3 is TGTGCCAGCAGCCGCACAGGGGGCAAGGTCCACGAGCAGTACTTC.